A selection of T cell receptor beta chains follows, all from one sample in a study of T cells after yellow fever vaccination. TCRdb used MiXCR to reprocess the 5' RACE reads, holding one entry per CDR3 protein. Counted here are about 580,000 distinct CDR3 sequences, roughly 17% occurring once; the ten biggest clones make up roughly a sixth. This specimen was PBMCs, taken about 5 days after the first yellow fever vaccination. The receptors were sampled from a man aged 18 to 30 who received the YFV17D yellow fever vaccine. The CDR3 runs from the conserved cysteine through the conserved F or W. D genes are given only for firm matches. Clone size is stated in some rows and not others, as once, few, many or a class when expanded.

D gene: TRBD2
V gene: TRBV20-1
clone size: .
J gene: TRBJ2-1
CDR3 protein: CSAGLMAGGLKDEQFF
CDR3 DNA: TGCAGTGCTGGACTGATGGCGGGGGGGCTAAAGGATGAGCAGTTCTTC

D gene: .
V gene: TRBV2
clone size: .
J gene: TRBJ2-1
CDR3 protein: CATQPGPGSYNEQFF
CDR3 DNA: TGTGCCACTCAACCGGGGCCAGGGTCCTACAATGAGCAGTTCTTC

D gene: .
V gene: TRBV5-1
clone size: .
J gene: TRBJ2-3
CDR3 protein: CASSLTRTSTDTQYF
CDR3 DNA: TGCGCCAGCAGCCTAACCAGGACTAGCACAGATACGCAGTATTTT

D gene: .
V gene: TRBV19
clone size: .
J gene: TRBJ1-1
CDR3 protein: CASSILGAPSQAFF
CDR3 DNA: TGTGCCAGTAGTATCTTAGGGGCCCCAAGCCAAGCTTTCTTT

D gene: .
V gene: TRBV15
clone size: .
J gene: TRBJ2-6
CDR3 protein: CATSKGSGANVLTF
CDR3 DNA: TGTGCCACCAGCAAGGGTTCTGGGGCCAACGTCCTGACTTTC

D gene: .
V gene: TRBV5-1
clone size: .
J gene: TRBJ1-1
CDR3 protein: CASRLETETEAFF
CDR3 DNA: TGCGCCAGCAGGCTAGAAACGGAGACTGAAGCTTTCTTT

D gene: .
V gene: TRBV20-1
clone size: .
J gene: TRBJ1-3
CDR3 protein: CSAKGGASGNTIYF
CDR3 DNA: TGCAGTGCTAAGGGCGGGGCCTCTGGAAACACCATATATTTT

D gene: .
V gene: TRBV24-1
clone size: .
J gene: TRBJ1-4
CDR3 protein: CATSDSPGQRDGEKLFF
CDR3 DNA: TGTGCCACCAGTGATTCGCCGGGCCAGCGGGATGGTGAAAAACTGTTTTTT

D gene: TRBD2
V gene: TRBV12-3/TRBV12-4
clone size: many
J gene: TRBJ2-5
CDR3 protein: CASSLSGAAVGETQYF
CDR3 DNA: TGTGCCAGCAGTTTAAGCGGGGCCGCGGTTGGCGAGACCCAGTACTTC

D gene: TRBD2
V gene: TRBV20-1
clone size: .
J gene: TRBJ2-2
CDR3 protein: CSAERGGNTGELFF
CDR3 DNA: TGCAGTGCGGAGCGGGGGGGAAACACCGGGGAGCTGTTTTTT

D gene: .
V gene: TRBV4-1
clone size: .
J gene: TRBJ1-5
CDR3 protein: CASSQGAREHQPQHF
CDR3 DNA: TGCGCCAGCAGCCAAGGGGCCCGGGAGCATCAGCCCCAGCATTTT

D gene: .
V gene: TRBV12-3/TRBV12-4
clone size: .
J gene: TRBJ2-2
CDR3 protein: CASNLGRTGELFF
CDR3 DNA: TGTGCCAGCAACCTAGGTCGCACCGGGGAGCTGTTTTTT

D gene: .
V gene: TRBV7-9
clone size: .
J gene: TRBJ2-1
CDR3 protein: CASKGGTYNEQFF
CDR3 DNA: TGTGCCAGCAAGGGGGGGACCTACAATGAGCAGTTCTTC

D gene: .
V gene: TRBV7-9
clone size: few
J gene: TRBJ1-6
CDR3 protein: CASSSGGRSYNSPLHF
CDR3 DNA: TGTGCCAGCAGCTCTGGAGGGAGATCCTATAATTCACCCCTCCACTTT

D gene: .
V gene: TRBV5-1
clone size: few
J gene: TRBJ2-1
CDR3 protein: CASSTPLNEQFF
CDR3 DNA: TGCGCCAGCAGCACCCCGCTCAATGAGCAGTTCTTC

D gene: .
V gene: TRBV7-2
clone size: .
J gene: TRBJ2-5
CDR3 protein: CASSPGRRAGSETQYF
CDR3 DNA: TGTGCCAGCAGCCCAGGGAGGCGGGCAGGGTCAGAGACCCAGTACTTC

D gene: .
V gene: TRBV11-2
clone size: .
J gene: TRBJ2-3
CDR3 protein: CASSPMDRDTQYF
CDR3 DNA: TGTGCCAGCAGCCCTATGGATCGAGATACGCAGTATTTT

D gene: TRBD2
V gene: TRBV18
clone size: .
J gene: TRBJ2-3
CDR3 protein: CASSPPAGGPADTQYF
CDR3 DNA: TGTGCCAGCTCACCACCGGCGGGGGGGCCCGCAGATACGCAGTATTTT

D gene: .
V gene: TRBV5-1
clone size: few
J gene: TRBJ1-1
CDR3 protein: CASSLGLQNEAFF
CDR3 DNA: TGCGCCAGCAGCTTGGGGTTACAAAATGAAGCTTTCTTT

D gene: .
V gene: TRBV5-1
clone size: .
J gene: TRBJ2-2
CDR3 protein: CASRYRDGNTGELFF
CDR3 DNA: TGCGCCAGCAGATATCGGGACGGGAACACCGGGGAGCTGTTTTTT

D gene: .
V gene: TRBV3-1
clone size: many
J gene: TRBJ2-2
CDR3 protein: CASSLRARGTGELFF
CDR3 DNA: TGTGCCAGCAGCCTCAGGGCGCGTGGCACCGGGGAGCTGTTTTTT

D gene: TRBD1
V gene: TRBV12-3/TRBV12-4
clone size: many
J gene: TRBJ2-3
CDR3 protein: CASSLVPGGKSDTQYF
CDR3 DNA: TGTGCCAGCAGTTTAGTTCCAGGGGGAAAATCAGATACGCAGTATTTT

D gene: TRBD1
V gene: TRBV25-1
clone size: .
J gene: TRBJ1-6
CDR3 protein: CASRDRGSYNSPLHF
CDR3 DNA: TGTGCCAGCAGGGACAGGGGATCCTATAATTCACCCCTCCACTTT

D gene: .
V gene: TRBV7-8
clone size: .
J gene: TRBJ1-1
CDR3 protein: CASSGGRGLNTEAFF
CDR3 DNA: TGTGCCAGCAGTGGAGGGAGAGGGCTGAACACTGAAGCTTTCTTT

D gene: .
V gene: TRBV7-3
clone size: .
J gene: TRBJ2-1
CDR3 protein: CASSSGFFNEQFF
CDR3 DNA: TGTGCCAGCAGCTCGGGATTTTTCAATGAGCAGTTCTTC

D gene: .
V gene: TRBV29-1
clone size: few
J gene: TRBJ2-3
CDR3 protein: CSVAGLVTDTQYF
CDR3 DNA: TGCAGCGTTGCCGGGCTAGTCACAGATACGCAGTATTTT

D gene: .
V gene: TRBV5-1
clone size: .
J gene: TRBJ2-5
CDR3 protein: CASSLLWETQYF
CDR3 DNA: TGCGCCAGCAGCTTGTTATGGGAGACCCAGTACTTC

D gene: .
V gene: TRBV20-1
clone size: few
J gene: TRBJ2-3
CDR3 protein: CSAYSRGGTDTQYF
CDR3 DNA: TGCAGTGCTTACAGTAGGGGCGGCACAGATACGCAGTATTTT

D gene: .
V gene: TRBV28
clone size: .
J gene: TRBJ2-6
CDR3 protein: CASSLFSGANVLTF
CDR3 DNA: TGTGCCAGCAGTTTGTTCTCTGGGGCCAACGTCCTGACTTTC

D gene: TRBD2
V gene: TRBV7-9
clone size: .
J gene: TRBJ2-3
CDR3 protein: CASSLYSGGPDTQYF
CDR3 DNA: TGTGCCAGCAGCTTGTATAGCGGGGGGCCAGATACGCAGTATTTT

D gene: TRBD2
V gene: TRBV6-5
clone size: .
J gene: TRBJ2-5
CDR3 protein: CASSYRAGGYEETQYF
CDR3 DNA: TGTGCCAGCAGTTACCGGGCGGGGGGGTATGAGGAGACCCAGTACTTC

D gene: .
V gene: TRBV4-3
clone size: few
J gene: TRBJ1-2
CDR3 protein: CASSQEETVYGYTF
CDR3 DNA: TGCGCCAGCAGCCAAGAGGAGACAGTCTATGGCTACACCTTC

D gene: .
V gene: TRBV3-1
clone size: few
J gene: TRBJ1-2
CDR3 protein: CASSLESWGYTF
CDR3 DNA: TGTGCCAGCAGCCTCGAAAGCTGGGGCTACACCTTC

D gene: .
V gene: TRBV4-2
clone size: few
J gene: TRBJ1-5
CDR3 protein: CASSQFAGGNQPQHF
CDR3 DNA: TGTGCCAGCAGCCAATTCGCAGGGGGCAATCAGCCCCAGCATTTT

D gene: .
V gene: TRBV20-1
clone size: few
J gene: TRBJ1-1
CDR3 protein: CSAGRGYAEAFF
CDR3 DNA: TGCAGTGCTGGGCGGGGGTACGCTGAAGCTTTCTTT

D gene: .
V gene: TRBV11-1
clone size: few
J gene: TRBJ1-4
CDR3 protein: CASSLLPGEGATNEKLFF
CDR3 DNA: TGTGCCAGCAGCTTACTGCCAGGGGAGGGGGCAACTAATGAAAAACTGTTTTTT

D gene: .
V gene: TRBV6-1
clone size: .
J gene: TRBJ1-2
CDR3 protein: CASSASSRGYGYTF
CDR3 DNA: TGTGCCAGCAGTGCCTCAAGTCGAGGGTATGGCTACACCTTC

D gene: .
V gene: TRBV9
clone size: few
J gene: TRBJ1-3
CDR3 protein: CASSVDPGPFSGNTIYF
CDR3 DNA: TGTGCCAGCAGCGTAGATCCAGGGCCCTTCTCTGGAAACACCATATATTTT

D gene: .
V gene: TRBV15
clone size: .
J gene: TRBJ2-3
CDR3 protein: CATRNGQRDFLDTQYF
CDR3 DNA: TGTGCCACCAGAAACGGACAGAGGGATTTTTTGGATACGCAGTATTTT

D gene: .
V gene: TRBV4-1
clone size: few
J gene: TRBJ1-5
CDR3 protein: CASSQGAGRGSNQPQHF
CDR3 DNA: TGCGCCAGCAGCCAAGGGGCAGGAAGGGGGAGCAATCAGCCCCAGCATTTT

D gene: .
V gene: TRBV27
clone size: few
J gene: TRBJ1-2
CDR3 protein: CASSLTGSGGYTF
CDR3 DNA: TGTGCCAGCAGTTTAACGGGTTCGGGTGGCTACACCTTC

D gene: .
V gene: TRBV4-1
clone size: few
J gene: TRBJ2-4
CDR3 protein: CASSQAGGVAKNIQYF
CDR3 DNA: TGCGCCAGCAGCCAAGCGGGGGGCGTCGCCAAAAACATTCAGTACTTC

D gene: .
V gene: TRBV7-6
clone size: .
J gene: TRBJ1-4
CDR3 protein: CASSLKGGKLFF
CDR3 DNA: TGTGCCAGCAGCTTAAAAGGAGGGAAACTGTTTTTT

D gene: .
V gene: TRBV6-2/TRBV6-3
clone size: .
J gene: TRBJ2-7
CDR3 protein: CASSYGEGALPVQYF
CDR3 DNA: TGTGCCAGCAGTTACGGGGAGGGGGCCCTCCCAGTGCAGTACTTC

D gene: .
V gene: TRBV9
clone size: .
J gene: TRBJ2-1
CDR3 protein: CASSPANNEQFF
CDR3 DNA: TGTGCCAGCAGCCCCGCCAACAATGAGCAGTTCTTC

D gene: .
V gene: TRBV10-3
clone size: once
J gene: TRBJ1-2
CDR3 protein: CAITATGQGYTF
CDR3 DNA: TGTGCCATCACCGCGACGGGTCAGGGCTACACCTTC

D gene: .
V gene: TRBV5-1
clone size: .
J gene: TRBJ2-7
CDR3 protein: CASSLGVQGPWEQYF
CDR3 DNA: TGCGCCAGCAGCTTGGGAGTTCAGGGACCTTGGGAGCAGTACTTC

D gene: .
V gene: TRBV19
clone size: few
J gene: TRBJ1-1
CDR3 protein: CASNWGATEAFF
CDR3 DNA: TGTGCCTCAAATTGGGGGGCGACTGAAGCTTTCTTT

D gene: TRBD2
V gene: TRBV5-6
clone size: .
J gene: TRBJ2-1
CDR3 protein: CASSLAGLVGDEQFF
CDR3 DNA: TGTGCCAGCAGCTTGGCCGGACTAGTGGGTGATGAGCAGTTCTTC

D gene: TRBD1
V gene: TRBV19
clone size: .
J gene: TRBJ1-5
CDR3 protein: CASSRGQGLYQPQHF
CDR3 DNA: TGTGCCAGTAGTAGAGGACAGGGCCTGTATCAGCCCCAGCATTTT

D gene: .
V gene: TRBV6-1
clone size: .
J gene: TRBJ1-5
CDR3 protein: CASREREQRHQPQHF
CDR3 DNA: TGTGCCAGCAGAGAGAGGGAACAGCGGCATCAGCCCCAGCATTTT